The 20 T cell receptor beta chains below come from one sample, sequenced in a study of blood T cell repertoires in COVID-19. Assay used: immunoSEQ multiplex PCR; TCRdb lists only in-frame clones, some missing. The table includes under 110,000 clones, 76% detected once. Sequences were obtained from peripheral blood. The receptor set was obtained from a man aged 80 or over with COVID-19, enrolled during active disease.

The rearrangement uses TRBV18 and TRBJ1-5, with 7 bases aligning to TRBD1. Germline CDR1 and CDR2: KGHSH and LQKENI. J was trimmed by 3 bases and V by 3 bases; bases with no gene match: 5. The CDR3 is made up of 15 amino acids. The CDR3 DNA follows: TGTGCCAGCTCACCGCTACAGGGGTTCAATCAGCCCCAGCATTTT. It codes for CASSPLQGFNQPQHF. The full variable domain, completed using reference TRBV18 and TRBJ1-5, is NAGVMQNPRHLVRRRGQEARLRCSPMKGHSHVYWYRQLPEEGLKFMVYLQKENIIDESGMPKERFSAEFPKEGPSILRIQQVVRGDSAAYFCASSPLQGFNQPQHFGDGTRLSIL.

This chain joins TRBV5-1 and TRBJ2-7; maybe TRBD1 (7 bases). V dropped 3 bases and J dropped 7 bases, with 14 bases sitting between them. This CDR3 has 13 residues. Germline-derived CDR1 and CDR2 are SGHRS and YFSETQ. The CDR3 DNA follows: TGCGCCAGCAGCTCAACAGGGGCGGGGGAGCAGTACTTC. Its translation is CASSSTGAGEQYF.

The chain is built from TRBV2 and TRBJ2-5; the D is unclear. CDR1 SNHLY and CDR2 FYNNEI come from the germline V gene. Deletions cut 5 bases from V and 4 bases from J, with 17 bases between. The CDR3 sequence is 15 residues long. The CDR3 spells CASSPRQVLGETQYF. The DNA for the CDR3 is TGTGCCAGCAGTCCCAGGCAGGTGCTGGGAGAGACCCAGTACTTC. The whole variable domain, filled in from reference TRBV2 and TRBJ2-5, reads EPEVTQTPSHQVTQMGQEVILRCVPISNHLYFYWYRQILGQKVEFLVSFYNNEISEKSEIFDDQFSVERPDGSNFTLKIRSTKLEDSAMYFCASSPRQVLGETQYFGPGTRLLVL.

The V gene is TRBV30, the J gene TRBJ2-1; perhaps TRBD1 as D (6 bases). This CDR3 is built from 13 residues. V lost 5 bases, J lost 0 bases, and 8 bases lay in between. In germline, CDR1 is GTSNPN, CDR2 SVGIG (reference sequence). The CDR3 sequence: CAWGGSSYNEQFF. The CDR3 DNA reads TGTGCCTGGGGGGGCAGCTCCTACAATGAGCAGTTCTTC.

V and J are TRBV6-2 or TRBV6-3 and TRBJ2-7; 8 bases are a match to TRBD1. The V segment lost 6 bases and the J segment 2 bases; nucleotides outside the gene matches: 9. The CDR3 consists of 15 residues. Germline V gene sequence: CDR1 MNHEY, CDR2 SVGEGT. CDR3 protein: CASSPRQGPTYEQYF. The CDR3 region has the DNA TGTGCCAGCAGCCCCCGACAGGGGCCAACCTACGAGCAGTACTTC.

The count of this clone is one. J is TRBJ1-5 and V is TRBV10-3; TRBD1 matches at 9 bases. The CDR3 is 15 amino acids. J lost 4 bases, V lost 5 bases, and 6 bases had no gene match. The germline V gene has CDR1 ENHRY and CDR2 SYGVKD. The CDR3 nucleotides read TGTGCCATCAGTTCCGGGACAGGGAAGAATCAGCCCCAGCATTTT. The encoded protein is CAISSGTGKNQPQHF.

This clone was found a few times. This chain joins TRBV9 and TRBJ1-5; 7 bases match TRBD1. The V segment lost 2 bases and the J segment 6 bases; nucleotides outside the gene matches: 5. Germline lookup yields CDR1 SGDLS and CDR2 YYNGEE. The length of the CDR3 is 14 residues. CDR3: CASSVTGVGQPQHF. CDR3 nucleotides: TGTGCCAGCAGCGTTACAGGGGTGGGTCAGCCCCAGCATTTT.

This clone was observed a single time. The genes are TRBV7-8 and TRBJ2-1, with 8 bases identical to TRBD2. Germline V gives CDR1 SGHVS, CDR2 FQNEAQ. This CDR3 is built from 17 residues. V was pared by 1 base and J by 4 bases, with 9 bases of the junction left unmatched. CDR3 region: CASSLGGAGGTYNEQFF. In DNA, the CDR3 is TGTGCCAGCAGCTTAGGCGGCGCGGGAGGAACATACAATGAGCAGTTCTTC.

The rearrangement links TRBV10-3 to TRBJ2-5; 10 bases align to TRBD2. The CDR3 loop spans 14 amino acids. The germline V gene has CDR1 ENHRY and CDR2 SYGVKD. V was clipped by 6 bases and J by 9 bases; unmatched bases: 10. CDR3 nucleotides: TGTGCCATCAGCCGCAGCGGGAGGGAGAGGGCCCAGTACTTC. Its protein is CAISRSGRERAQYF.

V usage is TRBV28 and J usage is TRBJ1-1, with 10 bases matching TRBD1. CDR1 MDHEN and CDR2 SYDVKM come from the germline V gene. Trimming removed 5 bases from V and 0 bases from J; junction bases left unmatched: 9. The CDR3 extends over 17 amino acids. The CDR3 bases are TGTGCCAGCAGTCGACCGGGACAGGGGCTCATGAACACTGAAGCTTTCTTT. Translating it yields CASSRPGQGLMNTEAFF.

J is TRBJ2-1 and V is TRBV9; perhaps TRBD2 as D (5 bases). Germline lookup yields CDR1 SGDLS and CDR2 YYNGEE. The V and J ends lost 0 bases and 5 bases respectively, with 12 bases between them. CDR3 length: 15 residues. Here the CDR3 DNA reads TGTGCCAGCAGCGTAGTGGCTAGCTTTGACAATGAGCAGTTCTTC. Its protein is CASSVVASFDNEQFF.

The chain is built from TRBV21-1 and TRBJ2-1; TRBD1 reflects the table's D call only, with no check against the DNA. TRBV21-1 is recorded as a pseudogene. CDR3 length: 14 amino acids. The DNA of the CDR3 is TGTGCCCCCATCGGGACAGCAGCCTACAATGAGCAGTTCTTC. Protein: CAPIGTAAYNEQFF.

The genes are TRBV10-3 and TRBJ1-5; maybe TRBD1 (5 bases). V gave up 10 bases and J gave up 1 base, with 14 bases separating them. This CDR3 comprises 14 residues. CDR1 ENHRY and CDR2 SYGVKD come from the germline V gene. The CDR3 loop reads CATVQGLSNQPQHF. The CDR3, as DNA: TGTGCCACCGTGCAGGGCCTGAGCAATCAGCCCCAGCATTTT.

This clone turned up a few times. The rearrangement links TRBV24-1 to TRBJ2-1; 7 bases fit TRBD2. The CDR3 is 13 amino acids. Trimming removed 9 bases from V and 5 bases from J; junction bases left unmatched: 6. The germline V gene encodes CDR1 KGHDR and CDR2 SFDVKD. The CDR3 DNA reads TGTGCCACCGTAAGCGGGAAGAACAATGAGCAGTTCTTC. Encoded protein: CATVSGKNNEQFF.

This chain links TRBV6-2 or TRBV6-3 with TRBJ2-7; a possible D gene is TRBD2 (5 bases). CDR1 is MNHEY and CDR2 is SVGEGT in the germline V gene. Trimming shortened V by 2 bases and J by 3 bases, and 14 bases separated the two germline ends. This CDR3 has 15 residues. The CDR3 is CASSYGGGAFYEQYF. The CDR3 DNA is TGTGCCAGCAGTTACGGCGGAGGAGCCTTCTACGAGCAGTACTTC.

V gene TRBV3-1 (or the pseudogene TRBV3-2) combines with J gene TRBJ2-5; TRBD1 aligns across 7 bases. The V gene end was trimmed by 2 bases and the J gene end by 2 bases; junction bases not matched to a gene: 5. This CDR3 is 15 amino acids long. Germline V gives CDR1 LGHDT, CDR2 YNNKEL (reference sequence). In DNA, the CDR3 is TGTGCCAGCAGCCAAATGACAGGGCCTCAAGAGACCCAGTACTTC. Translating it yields CASSQMTGPQETQYF.

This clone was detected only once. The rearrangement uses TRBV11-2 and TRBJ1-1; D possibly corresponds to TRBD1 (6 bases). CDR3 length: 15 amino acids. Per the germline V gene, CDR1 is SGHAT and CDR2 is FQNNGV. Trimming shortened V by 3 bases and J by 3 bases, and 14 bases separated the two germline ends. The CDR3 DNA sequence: TGTGCCAGCAGCTTCTATGGGGGGGCGCACACTGAAGCTTTCTTT. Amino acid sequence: CASSFYGGAHTEAFF.

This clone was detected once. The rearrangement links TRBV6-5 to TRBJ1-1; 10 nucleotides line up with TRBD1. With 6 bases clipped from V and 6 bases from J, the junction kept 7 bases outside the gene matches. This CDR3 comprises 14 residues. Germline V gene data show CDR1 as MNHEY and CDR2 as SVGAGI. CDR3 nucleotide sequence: TGTGCCAGCAGGGGGACAGGGGAGGTCCCTGAAGCTTTCTTT. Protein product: CASRGTGEVPEAFF.

The CDR3 is CASTEGLAGYEQYF. The CDR3, as DNA: TGTGCCAGCACCGAGGGACTAGCGGGGTACGAGCAGTACTTC. The chain uses TRBV6-5 and TRBJ2-7; TRBD2 agrees at 13 bases. The germline V gene encodes CDR1 MNHEY and CDR2 SVGAGI. V lost 7 bases, J lost 4 bases, and 4 bases stayed unmatched. The CDR3 consists of 14 residues.

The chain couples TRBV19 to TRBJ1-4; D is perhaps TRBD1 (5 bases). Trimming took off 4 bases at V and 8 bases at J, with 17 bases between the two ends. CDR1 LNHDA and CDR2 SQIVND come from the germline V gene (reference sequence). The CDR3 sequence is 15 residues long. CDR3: CASSTRGGRLEKLFF. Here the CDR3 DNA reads TGTGCCAGTAGTACCCGGGGGGGTCGGCTCGAAAAACTGTTTTTT. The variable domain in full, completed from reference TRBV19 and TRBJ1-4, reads DGGITQSPKYLFRKEGQNVTLSCEQNLNHDAMYWYRQDPGQGLRLIYYSQIVNDFQKGDIAEGYSVSREKKESFPLTVTSAQKNPTAFYLCASSTRGGRLEKLFFGSGTQLSVL.